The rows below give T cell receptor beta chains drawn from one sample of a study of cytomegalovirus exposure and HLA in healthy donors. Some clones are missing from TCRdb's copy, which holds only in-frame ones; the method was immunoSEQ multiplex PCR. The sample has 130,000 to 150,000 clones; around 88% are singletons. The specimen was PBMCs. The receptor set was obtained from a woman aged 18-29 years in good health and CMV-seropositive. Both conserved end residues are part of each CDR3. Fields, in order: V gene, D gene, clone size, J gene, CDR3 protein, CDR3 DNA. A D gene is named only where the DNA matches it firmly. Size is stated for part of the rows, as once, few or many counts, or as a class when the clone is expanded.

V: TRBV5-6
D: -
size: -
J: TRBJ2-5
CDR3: CASSSTREGETQYF
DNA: TGTGCCAGCTCGAGTACTAGGGAAGGAGAGACCCAGTACTTC

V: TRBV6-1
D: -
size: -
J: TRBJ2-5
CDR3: CASSEALQTQYF
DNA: TGTGCCAGCAGCGAGGCTCTACAGACCCAGTACTTC

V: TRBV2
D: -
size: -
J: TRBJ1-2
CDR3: CASSYEQGVYGYTF
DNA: TGTGCCAGCAGTTATGAACAGGGCGTCTATGGCTACACCTTC

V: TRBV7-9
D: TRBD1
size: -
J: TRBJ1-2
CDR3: CASSSWDSANYGYTF
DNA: TGTGCCAGCAGCTCCTGGGACAGCGCTAACTATGGCTACACCTTC

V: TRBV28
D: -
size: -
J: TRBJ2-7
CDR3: CASSYPPQAQVDF
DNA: TGTGCCAGCAGCTACCCCCCGCAGGCTCAAGTTGACTTC

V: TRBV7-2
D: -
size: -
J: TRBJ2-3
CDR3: CASSFTGSDTQYF
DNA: TGTGCCAGCAGCTTTACGGGGTCAGATACGCAGTATTTT

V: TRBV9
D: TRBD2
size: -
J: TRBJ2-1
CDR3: CASSVSSGRSLDEQFF
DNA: TGTGCCAGCAGCGTATCGTCCGGGAGGTCCTTGGATGAGCAGTTCTTC

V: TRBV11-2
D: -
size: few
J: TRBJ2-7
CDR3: CASSSRGPTYEQYF
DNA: TGTGCCAGCAGCTCGAGAGGTCCAACCTACGAGCAGTACTTC

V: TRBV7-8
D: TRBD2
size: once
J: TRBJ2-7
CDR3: CASSLVGLAGGGEQYF
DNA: TGTGCCAGCAGCTTAGTTGGGCTAGCGGGAGGCGGGGAGCAGTACTTC

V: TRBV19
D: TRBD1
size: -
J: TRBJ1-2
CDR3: CASTRTGRYGYTF
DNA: TGTGCCAGTACCCGGACAGGGAGGTATGGCTACACCTTC

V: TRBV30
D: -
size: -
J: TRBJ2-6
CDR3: CAWTQGAAGANVLTF
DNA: TGTGCCTGGACCCAAGGGGCAGCTGGGGCCAACGTCCTGACTTTC

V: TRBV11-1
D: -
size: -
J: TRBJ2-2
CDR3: CASSLDWGSGELFF
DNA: TGTGCCAGCAGCTTAGACTGGGGCTCCGGGGAGCTGTTTTTT

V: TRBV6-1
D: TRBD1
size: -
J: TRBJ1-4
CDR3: CASGPQGAYEKLFF
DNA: TGTGCCAGCGGCCCACAGGGGGCGTATGAAAAACTGTTTTTT

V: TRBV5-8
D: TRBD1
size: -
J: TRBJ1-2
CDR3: CASSVFGPDRVEGGYTF
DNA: TGTGCCAGCAGCGTGTTCGGCCCGGACAGGGTAGAGGGCGGCTACACCTTC

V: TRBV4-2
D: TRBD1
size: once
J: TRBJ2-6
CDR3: CASSLPVSGDRVTF
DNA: TGTGCCAGCAGCTTACCAGTAAGTGGCGACAGGGTCACTTTC

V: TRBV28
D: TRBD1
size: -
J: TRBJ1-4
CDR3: CASSRTGPNEKLFF
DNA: TGTGCCAGCAGTAGGACAGGGCCAAATGAAAAACTGTTTTTT

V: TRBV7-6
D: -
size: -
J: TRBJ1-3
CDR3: CASRLTAGNTIYF
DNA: TGTGCCAGCAGGTTGACAGCTGGAAACACCATATATTTT

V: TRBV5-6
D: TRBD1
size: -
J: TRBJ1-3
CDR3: CASSSADRGLFSGNTIYF
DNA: TGTGCCAGCAGCTCGGCCGACAGGGGGTTATTTTCTGGAAACACCATATATTTT

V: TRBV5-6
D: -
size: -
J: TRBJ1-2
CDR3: CASSLGYSQYGYTF
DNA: TGTGCCAGCAGCTTGGGGTACAGTCAATATGGCTACACCTTC

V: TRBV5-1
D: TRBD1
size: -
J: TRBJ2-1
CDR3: CASKGTDPYNEQFF
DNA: TGCGCCAGCAAGGGGACAGACCCTTACAATGAGCAGTTCTTC

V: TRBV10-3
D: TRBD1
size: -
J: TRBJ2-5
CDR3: CATLRQGGETQYF
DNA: TGTGCCACCCTAAGACAGGGTGGAGAGACCCAGTACTTC

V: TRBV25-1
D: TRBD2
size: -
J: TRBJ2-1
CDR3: CASSESGDYNEQFF
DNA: TGTGCCAGCAGTGAAAGCGGGGACTACAATGAGCAGTTCTTC

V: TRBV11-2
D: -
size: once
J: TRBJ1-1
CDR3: CASSWSGVNTEAFF
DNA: TGTGCCAGCTCATGGTCGGGGGTGAACACTGAAGCTTTCTTT